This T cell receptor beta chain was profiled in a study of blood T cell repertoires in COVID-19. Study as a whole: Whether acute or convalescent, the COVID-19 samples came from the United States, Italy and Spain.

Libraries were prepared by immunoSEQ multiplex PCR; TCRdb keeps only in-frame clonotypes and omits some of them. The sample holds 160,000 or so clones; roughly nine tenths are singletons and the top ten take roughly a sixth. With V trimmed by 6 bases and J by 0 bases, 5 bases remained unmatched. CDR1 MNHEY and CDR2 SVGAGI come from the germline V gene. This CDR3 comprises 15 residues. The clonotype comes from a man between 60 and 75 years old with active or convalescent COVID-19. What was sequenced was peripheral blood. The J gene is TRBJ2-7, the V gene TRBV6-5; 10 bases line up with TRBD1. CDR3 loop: CASSKTGGLSYEQYF. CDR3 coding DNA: TGTGCCAGCAGCAAGACAGGGGGCCTCTCCTACGAGCAGTACTTC.